This T cell receptor beta chain was found in a study of T cell responses to AZD1222 COVID-19 vaccine. Overall study results and limits: Donors skewed white British and female; clonal diversity was possibly underestimated.

Clones were sequenced by immunoSEQ multiplex PCR, and TCRdb holds only the in-frame ones, with some missing. Seen here are some 99,000 clones, 75% to 90% observed once, and the top ten hold approximately 5.2%. The V segment lost 5 bases and the J segment 4 bases; nucleotides outside the gene matches: 10. CDR3 length equals 15 residues. Germline V gene lookup returns CDR1 MDHEN and CDR2 SYDVKM. Concerning this clone: Its matching antigen is unknown.

This rearrangement joins TRBV28 to TRBJ1-1; the match to TRBD1 covers 7 bases. The sequenced sample was peripheral blood, obtained on day 0 of AZD1222 vaccination. The sequence derives from an adult in good health. This CDR3 reads CASSIGTDSPTEAFF. The DNA for the CDR3 is TGTGCCAGCAGTATAGGGACAGACTCCCCCACTGAAGCTTTCTTT.